This TCR beta chain comes out of a study of blood T cell repertoires in COVID-19. Study summary: From the United States, Italy and Spain came samples of acute and convalescent COVID-19.

Trimming pared 6 bases from V and 1 base from J, leaving 4 bases between. The CDR3 has 13 amino acids. Looked up from germline, CDR1 is MDHEN and CDR2 is SYDVKM. In the original analysis: The assay estimated nucleated cells by amplifying reference gene primers. This table comes from immunoSEQ multiplex PCR, and its TCRdb copy is limited to in-frame clones, with some not included. V and J calls and clone size are given by that table; D and trimming were obtained from the DNA. The sample has around 190,000 clones, 80% to 90% seen once. Source material: peripheral blood. This receptor was taken from a human donor in a cohort sampled during active COVID-19. The J gene is TRBJ2-6, the V gene TRBV28; no definite D call. The CDR3 is CASRTSGANVLTF. CDR3 coding DNA: TGTGCCAGCAGGACTTCTGGGGCCAACGTCCTGACTTTC.